This T cell receptor (beta chain) was obtained from a study of control samples from healthy donors and cancer patients. Data came from immunoSEQ multiplex PCR; TCRdb stores just in-frame clones and leaves some out. The data contain about 27,000 clones, roughly 93% of them singletons. This CDR3 is built from 14 residues. Trimming took 6 bases from V and 10 from J, leaving 16 bases between them. Germline V lookup: CDR1 MDHEN, CDR2 SYDVKM. V is TRBV28 and J is TRBJ1-6; D perhaps matches TRBD1 (5 bases). Sequences were obtained from PBMCs. The sequence came from a middle-aged man with lung cancer. This CDR3 reads CASRPQEWSSPLHF. The CDR3 nucleotides are TGTGCCAGCAGACCACAGGAGTGGAGCTCACCCCTCCACTTT.